These 32 T cell receptor beta chains were all obtained from the same sample, sequenced in a study of regulatory T cells in long-lasting Graves disease. Arm-PCR of CDR3 regions and iRepertoire HTBI primers were the basis on which TCR beta libraries were built. TCRdb reprocessed the multiplex PCR reads via MiXCR and lists one record per CDR3 protein. The table includes over 450,000 distinct CDR3 sequences, about 12% detected once. The time point is: newly diagnosed GD, antithyroid drugs for less than 3 months. The TCR library used RNA extracted from PBMCs. In addition, the sample was reused for a study of T cells in Graves' hyperthyroidism and ophthalmopathy.

The sample here was peripheral blood mononuclear cells (PBMCs), taken at new diagnosis, from a patient treated with antithyroid drugs. The receptor source for this set is a woman in her thirties with Graves disease.

This clonotype was counted between two and nine times. V gene TRBV3-1 combines with J gene TRBJ1-2; no clear D. In germline, CDR1 is LGHDT, CDR2 YNNKEL (reference sequence). Trimming stripped 4 bases from V and 0 bases from J, with 15 bases between. The CDR3 is made up of 16 amino acids. CDR3 sequence (DNA): TGTGCCAGCAGCCGAACGATGACTGAACCTAACTATGGCTACACCTTC. It codes for CASSRTMTEPNYGYTF.

This clonotype appeared many times. The chain combines TRBV7-2 with TRBJ2-1; tentative D call: TRBD1 (5 bases). V lost 5 bases and J 10 bases, leaving 12 bases between the germline ends. Germline CDR1 and CDR2: SGHTA and FQGNSA. The CDR3 loop spans 12 amino acids. The DNA for the CDR3 is TGTGCCAGCAGCCAGGGTTTCCGGGAGCAGTTCTTC. This gives the protein CASSQGFREQFF.

This clonotype was seen a few times. The chain joins TRBV10-2 to TRBJ1-1; D gene unclear. Germline lookup yields CDR1 WSHSY and CDR2 SAAADI. The CDR3 is 14 residues long. V gave up 7 bases and J gave up 0 bases, with 12 bases separating them. This chain's CDR3 is CASTTTVMNTEAFF. The CDR3 bases are TGCGCCAGCACCACGACGGTGATGAACACTGAAGCTTTCTTT.

V and J are TRBV7-9 and TRBJ2-7; TRBD2 matches 8 bases. V was clipped by 7 bases and J by 2 bases; unmatched bases: 13. Looked up from germline, CDR1 is SEHNR and CDR2 is FQNEAQ (reference sequence). This CDR3 region has 16 residues. DNA of the CDR3: TGTGCCAGCACCTCTACCCAGAGCGGGAGCCCCTACGAGCAGTACTTC. This sequence encodes CASTSTQSGSPYEQYF.

V and J are TRBV6-2 or TRBV6-3 and TRBJ2-7, with D possibly being TRBD1 or TRBD2 (5 bases each). The V gene's germline CDR1 is MNHEY and CDR2 SVGEGT. Trimming took 0 bases from V and 3 from J, leaving 9 bases between them. The CDR3 extends over 14 amino acids. The CDR3 DNA follows: TGTGCCAGCAGTTACTCGGGACCTTACTACGAGCAGTACTTC. Its protein product is CASSYSGPYYEQYF.

This clonotype was seen a handful of times. This chain uses TRBV4-1 with TRBJ2-7, with D perhaps given as TRBD1 or TRBD2 (5 bases each). V lost 3 bases to trimming and J lost 5 bases, with 29 bases between them. Looked up from germline, CDR1 is MGHRA and CDR2 is YSYEKL. There are 19 residues in the CDR3. The CDR3 DNA is TGCGCCAGCAGCCATCACCGGGACCCCCGGGGCGTGATCGCGCACGAGCAGTACTTC. This sequence encodes CASSHHRDPRGVIAHEQYF.

In this sample, this clonotype turned up many times. The chain uses TRBV2 and TRBJ1-5; D is possibly TRBD1 (5 bases). Trimming removed 4 bases from V and 0 bases from J, with 7 bases in between. Per germline, CDR1 SNHLY and CDR2 FYNNEI. This CDR3 has 14 amino acids. CDR3 residues: CASSGGFSNQPQHF. Written as DNA, the CDR3 is TGTGCCAGCAGTGGGGGCTTTAGCAATCAGCCCCAGCATTTT.

This clonotype occurred many times. The genes are TRBV4-2 and TRBJ1-4; TRBD1 might be the D (5 bases). The V gene lost 0 bases and the J gene lost 3 bases, with 14 bases spanning the gap. This CDR3 contains 17 residues. Per germline, CDR1 LGHNA and CDR2 YNFKEQ. CDR3 in DNA: TGTGCCAGCAGCCAAGATCCCAGACAGTTGGCTAATGAAAAACTGTTTTTT. Protein sequence: CASSQDPRQLANEKLFF.

This clonotype was seen at least ten times. The chain uses TRBV2 and TRBJ1-2, with 8 bases fitting TRBD1. Trimming cost V 11 bases and J 6 bases; bases outside gene matches: 11. CDR3 size: 13 residues. Germline-derived CDR1 and CDR2 are SNHLY and FYNNEI. CDR3 bases: TGTGCCGCCCAGGACAGGGCTTCGAATGGCTACACCTTC. Its translation is CAAQDRASNGYTF.

This clonotype was picked up many times. The genes are TRBV20-1 and TRBJ1-2, with 8 nucleotides matching TRBD1. Unmatched junction bases numbered 8, after V lost 2 bases and J lost 6 bases. The germline V gene has CDR1 DFQATT and CDR2 SNEGSKA (reference sequence). CDR3 length equals 14 residues. CDR3 nucleotides: TGCAGTGCTAGACTGGACAGGGCCCGTGATGGCTACACCTTC. This translates into CSARLDRARDGYTF.

This clonotype has only a few counts. The gene calls are TRBV18 and TRBJ1-6; TRBD1 might be the D (5 bases). The ends were cut back, 5 bases at V and 6 bases at J, with 11 bases in the middle. The CDR3 runs 14 residues. Germline assignment: CDR1 KGHSH and CDR2 LQKENI. CDR3 DNA sequence: TGTGCCAGCTCATCACAGGCATCTAATTCACCCCTCCACTTT. This codes for CASSSQASNSPLHF.

This clonotype appeared many times. This chain uses TRBV10-3 with TRBJ2-5; 9 bases match TRBD2. CDR3 size: 18 residues. V lost 0 bases and J lost 5; bases outside the gene matches: 13. Germline CDR1 is ENHRY and CDR2 is SYGVKD. CDR3 nucleotide sequence: TGTGCCATCAGTGAGTCCGAGCGACCGGGACTAGCTGTTGAGACCCAGTACTTC. Its translation is CAISESERPGLAVETQYF.

With respect to this clonotype: A far larger clone is one base from this, pointing to a likely read error. The rearrangement joins TRBV11-2 to TRBJ2-7, with TRBD2 matching 11 bases. V was clipped by 1 base and J by 7 bases; unmatched bases: 15. The V gene's germline CDR1 is SGHAT and CDR2 FQNNGV. The CDR3 runs to 18 residues. CDR3 sequence reads: CASSLVRSGRASHNEQYF. The CDR3 bases are TGTGCCAGCAGCTTAGTGCGTAGCGGGAGGGCCTCCCACAATGAGCAGTACTTC.

This clonotype was recorded many times. The chain carries TRBV2 and TRBJ1-1; D gene uncertain. Germline V gene sequence: CDR1 SNHLY, CDR2 FYNNEI. The CDR3 spans 14 residues. V lost 2 bases and J 6 bases, leaving 13 bases between the germline ends. The CDR3 reads CASSERARESEAFF. CDR3 coding DNA: TGTGCCAGCAGTGAAAGGGCTCGTGAGTCTGAAGCTTTCTTT.

This clonotype occurred many times. V usage is TRBV20-1 and J usage is TRBJ2-7; 9 bases agree with TRBD2. The CDR3 loop spans 14 amino acids. Germline V gene sequence: CDR1 DFQATT, CDR2 SNEGSKA (reference sequence). Unmatched junction bases numbered 9, after V lost 5 bases and J lost 4 bases. CDR3 region: CSARGRAPLYEQYF. The CDR3 DNA follows: TGCAGTGCTCGCGGGAGGGCCCCTTTGTACGAGCAGTACTTC.

The sample holds many counts of this clonotype. This chain uses TRBV19 with TRBJ1-2, with D possibly matching TRBD1 (5 bases). The CDR3 is 16 residues long. V dropped 5 bases and J dropped 6 bases, with 22 bases sitting between them. Germline V gives CDR1 LNHDA, CDR2 SQIVND (reference sequence). CDR3 DNA sequence: TGTGCCAGTAGTGCAACCTACGGCAGGGTGCGAGATGGCTACACCTTC. It translates to CASSATYGRVRDGYTF.

The chain carries TRBV29-1 and TRBJ1-2; 9 nucleotides match TRBD1. Germline-derived CDR1 and CDR2 are SQVTM and ANQGSEA. This CDR3 spans 13 amino acids. V shed 7 bases and J 3 bases; nucleotides not matched to a gene: 6. CDR3: CSAKDRGDYGYTF. The CDR3 DNA sequence: TGCAGCGCAAAAGACAGGGGGGACTATGGCTACACCTTC.

CDR3 sequence reads: CASSAPGQGGSPLHF. The CDR3 DNA sequence: TGTGCCAGCAGCGCTCCGGGACAGGGCGGCTCACCCCTCCACTTT. This chain connects TRBV7-2 to TRBJ1-6, with 9 bases fitting TRBD1. The length of the CDR3 is 15 residues. Germline V lookup: CDR1 SGHTA, CDR2 FQGNSA. V was pared by 5 bases and J by 10 bases, with 9 bases of the junction left unmatched.

This clonotype was seen only a few times. The chain links TRBV7-9 to TRBJ2-2; D tentatively fits TRBD1 or TRBD2 (6 bases each). CDR1 and CDR2 from the germline V gene are SEHNR and FQNEAQ (reference sequence). The CDR3 totals 15 residues. Trimming took 3 bases from V and 5 from J, leaving 13 bases between them. CDR3 in amino acids: CASSLPSGATGELFF. The CDR3 DNA is TGTGCCAGCAGCTTGCCTTCGGGGGCGACCGGGGAGCTGTTTTTT. The full variable domain, its missing parts supplied by reference TRBV7-9 and TRBJ2-2, is DTGVSQNPRHKITKRGQNVTFRCDPISEHNRLYWYRQTLGQGPEFLTYFQNEAQLEKSRLLSDRFSAERPKGSFSTLEIQRTEQGDSAMYLCASSLPSGATGELFFGEGSRLTVL.

Ten or more counts support this clonotype. The rearrangement joins TRBV2 to TRBJ1-5; D may be TRBD1 (5 bases). Trimming left V 6 bases short and J 10 bases short, with 10 bases between. The germline V gene has CDR1 SNHLY and CDR2 FYNNEI. This CDR3 contains 11 residues. Here the CDR3 DNA reads TGTGCCAGCAGGGGGGAGGGCCCCCAGCATTTT. It translates to CASRGEGPQHF.

As concerns this clonotype: The junction differs from germline at one of its ends, possibly a read error. The rearrangement links TRBV7-9 to TRBJ2-5; 8 nucleotides line up with TRBD2. The germline CDR1 and CDR2 sequences are SEHNR and FQNEAQ (reference sequence). The CDR3 contains 14 residues. CDR3 nucleotides: TGTGCCAGCTTCCCTCGGGGGGGTCAAGAGGCCCAGTACTTC. It codes for CASFPRGGQEAQYF.

The chain carries TRBV6-5 and TRBJ1-4, with D unresolved. Germline V gene sequence: CDR1 MNHEY, CDR2 SVGAGI. V lost 3 bases and J lost 4, with 9 bases in between. The length of the CDR3 is 14 residues. This CDR3 is CASSYQKVNEKLFF. The CDR3 DNA reads TGTGCCAGCAGTTATCAGAAGGTTAATGAAAAACTGTTTTTT.

This clonotype was observed at least ten times. The chain links TRBV18 to TRBJ1-1; the match to TRBD1 covers 7 bases. The CDR3 has 13 amino acids. V gave up 5 bases and J gave up 5 bases; unmatched junction bases: 5. Germline CDR1 and CDR2: KGHSH and LQKENI. The CDR3 DNA reads TGTGCCAGCTCAGGAGCAGGGGGGACTGAAGCTTTCTTT. Encoded protein: CASSGAGGTEAFF.

The chain has TRBV19 and TRBJ2-6, with D perhaps matching TRBD1 (5 bases). The CDR3 length is 18 residues. Germline CDR1 and CDR2: LNHDA and SQIVND (reference sequence). V lost 3 bases, J lost 0 bases, and 15 bases lay in between. DNA for the CDR3: TGTGCCAGTAGTATTCGGACACTCACCTACTCTGGGGCCAACGTCCTGACTTTC. Amino acid sequence: CASSIRTLTYSGANVLTF.

This sequence joins TRBV28 and TRBJ2-2; 14 nucleotides align to TRBD2. This CDR3 region has 17 residues. Germline loops: CDR1 MDHEN, CDR2 SYDVKM. The ends lost 5 bases at V and 3 bases at J; junction bases unmatched: 5. The CDR3 bases are TGTGCCAGCAGTACACGGACTAGCGGGAGGTACACCGGGGAGCTGTTTTTT. Protein product: CASSTRTSGRYTGELFF.

Ten or more counts support this clonotype. V is TRBV6-1 and J is TRBJ1-1; D gene unclear. Per germline, CDR1 MNHNS and CDR2 SASEGT. The CDR3 covers 12 residues. The germline V and J ends were trimmed by 6 bases and 6 bases, with 11 bases remaining between them. CDR3 residues: CASSPGVSEAFF. In nucleotides, the CDR3 is TGTGCCAGCAGCCCCGGAGTTTCTGAAGCTTTCTTT.

This clonotype was seen many times. The rearrangement links TRBV20-1 to TRBJ1-2; D gene uncertain. The CDR3 sequence is 14 residues long. Germline V lookup: CDR1 DFQATT, CDR2 SNEGSKA (reference sequence). The ends were cut back, 5 bases at V and 2 bases at J, with 15 bases in the middle. The CDR3 DNA reads TGCAGTGCTCCAACCTCCGGGCCAAACTATGGCTACACCTTC. Its translation: CSAPTSGPNYGYTF.

The chain uses TRBV18 and TRBJ1-3; D is possibly TRBD1 (5 bases). V lost 2 bases and J 2 bases, leaving 10 bases between the germline ends. The germline V gene has CDR1 KGHSH and CDR2 LQKENI. The CDR3 is 15 amino acids. The CDR3 bases are TGTGCCAGCTCACCAAGCCGGGACCCTGGAAACACCATATATTTT. Residues: CASSPSRDPGNTIYF.

Comments on this clonotype: This may be a read error: a much more frequent sequence differs by one nucleotide. The CDR3, as DNA: TGTGCCAGCAGCTGCCTCCTCGACGGGACCCAGTACTTC. Protein sequence: CASSCLLDGTQYF. The rearrangement links TRBV3-1 to TRBJ2-5; no clear D. Trimming cost V 5 bases and J 7 bases, with 14 bases left between them. This CDR3 is 13 amino acids long. The germline gives CDR1 LGHDT, CDR2 YNNKEL (reference sequence).

This clonotype was recorded many times. V usage is TRBV28 and J usage is TRBJ2-5; perhaps TRBD2 as D (6 bases). The CDR3 has 15 residues. Trimming shortened V by 3 bases and J by 3 bases, and 14 bases separated the two germline ends. In germline, CDR1 is MDHEN, CDR2 SYDVKM. CDR3 region: CASSFGTGGKETQYF. CDR3 bases: TGTGCCAGCAGTTTCGGGACCGGGGGTAAAGAGACCCAGTACTTC.

In this sample, this clonotype turned up many times. The V call is TRBV7-9, the J call TRBJ2-7; 13 bases fit TRBD2. Per germline, CDR1 SEHNR and CDR2 FQNEAQ (reference sequence). Germline trimming cut 4 bases from V and 5 bases from J; bases unmatched to any gene: 5. The CDR3 is 15 amino acids. The CDR3 loop reads CASSSGTSGIHEQYF. The CDR3 DNA reads TGTGCCAGCAGCTCCGGGACTAGCGGGATCCACGAGCAGTACTTC.

With respect to this clonotype: Germline is not matched at one junction end, which may reflect a read error. The rearrangement joins TRBV5-1 to TRBJ2-1; 9 bases align to TRBD1. The CDR3 has 14 amino acids. CDR1 and CDR2 (germline): SGHRS, YFSETQ. The CDR3 DNA reads TGCGCCGGCAGCACTGGGGACAGGGACTGGAAGGAGTTCTTC. This translates into CAGSTGDRDWKEFF. Looking up the rest from reference TRBV5-1 and TRBJ2-1 gives the full variable domain: KAGVTQTPRYLIKTRGQQVTLSCSPISGHRSVSWYQQTPGQGLQFLFEYFSETQRNKGNFPGRFSGRQFSNSRSEMNVSTLELGDSALYLCAGSTGDRDWKEFFGPGTRLTVL.